This TCR beta chain was recovered during a study of T cell changes during pregnancy in multiple sclerosis. TCRdb's copy holds only in-frame clones and misses some; the assay was immunoSEQ multiplex PCR. The sample yields 70,000 to 95,000 clones, approximately 94% seen once. Germline-derived CDR1 and CDR2 are MGHDK and SYGVNS. Trimming stripped 3 bases from V and 7 bases from J, with 10 bases between. CDR3 length: 12 residues. The TCR originated in a female donor with multiple sclerosis, enrolled in a pregnancy study. The source was peripheral blood, collected in the third trimester of pregnancy. The chain is built from TRBV25-1 and TRBJ2-7; D is undetermined. Here the CDR3 reads CASSEFTREQYF. CDR3 in DNA: TGTGCCAGCAGTGAGTTTACGAGGGAGCAGTACTTC.